The rows below give T cell receptor beta chains drawn from one sample of a study of T cell responses to AZD1222 COVID-19 vaccine. Measured with immunoSEQ multiplex PCR; TCRdb has only the in-frame clones, and not every one. The table shows 100,000 to 140,000 clones, with 80% to 95% occurring only once. The sequencing here drew on peripheral blood, taken 28 days after the second AZD1222 dose. All receptors come from an adult who received the AZD1222 COVID-19 vaccine. Each CDR3 is given with its conserved first and last residue. Fields, in order: J gene, D gene, clone size, V gene, CDR3 length, CDR3 protein, CDR3 DNA. A D gene is named only where the DNA matches it firmly. Expanded clones get a size class; other rows say once, few or many, or leave the size out.

>TRBJ2-7|NA|NA|TRBV14|14
CASRKQGGTYEQYF
TGTGCCAGCAGGAAACAGGGAGGGACATACGAGCAGTACTTC
>TRBJ2-7|NA|NA|TRBV11-2|15
CASSPGAGSSYEQYF
TGTGCCAGCAGCCCGGGGGCAGGGAGCTCCTACGAGCAGTACTTC
>TRBJ1-1|NA|once|TRBV2|13
CARARERGSEAFF
TGTGCCAGAGCCCGGGAAAGAGGAAGTGAAGCTTTCTTT
>TRBJ2-3|TRBD2|NA|TRBV4-2|15
CASSPDSSGGLTQYF
TGTGCCAGCAGCCCCGACTCTAGCGGGGGGCTTACGCAGTATTTT
>TRBJ2-7|TRBD1|NA|TRBV25-1|13
CASIRTGESEQYF
TGTGCCAGCATCAGGACAGGGGAAAGCGAGCAGTACTTC
>TRBJ2-3|TRBD2|NA|TRBV28|16
CASTFSGRAGRDTQYF
TGTGCCAGCACCTTTAGCGGGAGGGCCGGGAGAGATACGCAGTATTTT
>TRBJ2-7|TRBD1|once|TRBV5-1|15
CASSLGGQGGLEQYF
TGCGCCAGCAGCCTGGGGGGACAGGGAGGGCTCGAGCAGTACTTC
>TRBJ2-1|NA|NA|TRBV29-1|14
CSVSDRSSYNEQFF
TGCAGCGTTTCCGACAGAAGCTCCTACAATGAGCAGTTCTTC
>TRBJ2-3|NA|NA|TRBV10-3|14
CAIKWTASTDTQYF
TGTGCCATCAAATGGACCGCTAGCACAGATACGCAGTATTTT
>TRBJ2-2|TRBD1|NA|TRBV19|16
CASSFRQGVGAGELFF
TGTGCCAGTAGTTTTAGACAGGGGGTCGGCGCCGGGGAGCTGTTTTTT
>TRBJ1-5|NA|once|TRBV18|13
CASSLGSNQPQHF
TGTGCCAGCTCATTGGGTAGCAATCAGCCCCAGCATTTT
>TRBJ1-6|TRBD1|once|TRBV28|15
CASSLGDRGNSPLHF
TGTGCCAGCAGTTTAGGGGACAGGGGTAATTCACCCCTCCACTTT
>TRBJ1-1|NA|NA|TRBV9|14
CASSVAVQDTEAFF
TGTGCCAGCAGCGTAGCCGTGCAGGACACTGAAGCTTTCTTT
>TRBJ2-5|TRBD2|NA|TRBV10-1|13
CASSVSGDETQYF
TGCGCCAGCAGTGTTAGCGGGGATGAGACCCAGTACTTC
>TRBJ2-5|TRBD2|NA|TRBV6-5|14
CASSGTSGWETQYF
TGTGCCAGCAGCGGGACTAGCGGGTGGGAGACCCAGTACTTC
>TRBJ1-3|NA|NA|TRBV29-1|13
CSVAEQYGNTIYF
TGCAGCGTTGCGGAACAGTATGGAAACACCATATATTTT
>TRBJ2-7|NA|once|TRBV11-2|11
CASMGAGEQYF
TGTGCCAGCATGGGGGCAGGGGAGCAGTACTTC
>TRBJ1-2|TRBD1|NA|TRBV28|15
CASSSPGQGAYGYTF
TGTGCCAGCAGTTCACCGGGACAGGGGGCCTACGGCTACACCTTC
>TRBJ1-1|NA|NA|TRBV2|13
CASSWGMNTEAFF
TGTGCCAGCAGTTGGGGCATGAACACTGAAGCTTTCTTT
>TRBJ1-3|NA|NA|TRBV14|15
CASSQVALSGNTIYF
TGTGCCAGCAGCCAGGTGGCCCTCTCTGGAAACACCATATATTTT
>TRBJ2-7|NA|NA|TRBV2|14
CASSDGRGAYEQYF
TGTGCCAGCAGTGATGGCAGGGGGGCCTACGAGCAGTACTTC
>TRBJ1-2|NA|NA|TRBV28|12
CASSPDEYGYTF
TGTGCCAGCAGCCCGGACGAATATGGCTACACCTTC
>TRBJ1-4|TRBD1|once|TRBV7-2|15
CASSLDGTGNEKLFF
TGTGCCAGCAGCTTAGACGGGACAGGGAATGAAAAACTGTTTTTT